This T cell receptor (beta chain) was captured in a study of T cell responses to AZD1222 COVID-19 vaccine. Broader study findings: Possibly, clonal diversity was underestimated; donors were largely white British and included more females. Seropositive at baseline were only a handful of AZD1222 recipients. In the spike-specific TCR repertoire, nearly half reportedly target unmutated variant regions. Across the whole spike, CD4 TCRs peaked at regions 160-218 and 743-854.

The method was immunoSEQ multiplex PCR; TCRdb's version includes in-frame clones alone and lacks a portion of them. Counted here are roughly 120,000 clones, roughly 84% occurring once; the ten biggest clones make up approximately 10%. Germline CDR1 SGHAT, CDR2 FQNNGV. The V gene lost 2 bases and the J gene lost 4 bases, with 6 bases spanning the gap. This CDR3 is 12 amino acids long. Concerning this clone itself: Its matching antigen is unknown.

The origin of this receptor is an adult in good health. Material: peripheral blood, obtained on day 0 of AZD1222 vaccination. The rearrangement uses TRBV11-2 and TRBJ2-7; D is undetermined. The CDR3 nucleotides read TGTGCCAGCAGCTTATATGGTTACGAGCAGTACTTC. The encoded protein is CASSLYGYEQYF.